This entry lists 17 T cell receptor beta chains sequenced from one sample in a study of human T cells and chemical hapten exposure. TCRdb used MiXCR to reprocess the RACE reads, holding one entry per CDR3 protein. The top ten clones hold 2% to 3% of a sample with 350,000 to 450,000 distinct CDR3 sequences, more than 4.5% of them seen once. Regarding time point: pre-sensitization, week 0. Treatment here: therapeutic diphenylcyclopropenone sensitization with weekly scalp DPC. The sample was whole blood, taken in connection with sensitization to the hapten diphenylcyclopropenone (DPC). All receptors derive from a woman aged 45-65 years with alopecia areata. Some clones in this sample may be carry-over from other donors' samples.

This clonotype was observed at least ten times. J is TRBJ2-1 and V is TRBV25-1; tentative D call: TRBD2 (6 bases). In germline, CDR1 is MGHDK, CDR2 SYGVNS. The V gene lost 3 bases and the J gene lost 4 bases, with 13 bases spanning the gap. This CDR3 region has 15 residues. CDR3 protein: CASSDASVIYNEQFF. CDR3 bases: TGTGCCAGCAGTGACGCTAGCGTGATTTACAATGAGCAGTTCTTC.

The chain combines TRBV14 with TRBJ2-7; 10 nucleotides match TRBD2. The CDR3 contains 20 residues. The trim removed 1 base at V and 2 bases at J, leaving 17 bases unmatched. The germline gives CDR1 SGHDN, CDR2 FVKESK. The CDR3 here is CASSQADRQRLAGPPYEQYF. The CDR3 DNA sequence: TGTGCCAGCAGCCAAGCCGACAGGCAGAGACTAGCGGGCCCTCCCTACGAGCAGTACTTC.

The rearrangement links TRBV5-1 to TRBJ1-1, with D maybe TRBD1 (6 bases). There are 14 residues in the CDR3. The V end lost 4 bases, the J end lost 3 bases, and 13 bases lay between the germline ends. CDR1 and CDR2 (germline): SGHRS, YFSETQ. CDR3 DNA sequence: TGCGCCAGCAGCCTCGCCCAGGGGTACACTGAAGCTTTCTTT. The encoded protein is CASSLAQGYTEAFF.

J is TRBJ1-1 and V is TRBV29-1; the match to TRBD1 covers 7 bases. V was clipped by 7 bases and J by 1 base; unmatched bases: 6. The germline gives CDR1 SQVTM, CDR2 ANQGSEA. The CDR3 spans 13 residues. The CDR3 is CSAGRTGNTEAFF. The CDR3 nucleotides read TGCAGCGCTGGGCGGACAGGGAACACTGAAGCTTTCTTT.

A few counts support this clonotype. V is TRBV2 and J is TRBJ1-3; a weak D match, TRBD1 (6 bases). Per germline, CDR1 SNHLY and CDR2 FYNNEI. The CDR3 totals 14 residues. The V and J ends lost 4 bases and 2 bases respectively, with 9 bases between them. In DNA form, the CDR3 reads TGTGCCAGCAGTGCAGCAGGGGCTGGAAACACCATATATTTT. Its translation: CASSAAGAGNTIYF.

The V and J genes are TRBV9 and TRBJ2-1; no clear D gene. The CDR3 runs 15 residues. CDR1 SGDLS and CDR2 YYNGEE come from the germline V gene. V was clipped by 1 base and J by 0 bases, with 8 bases between them. In nucleotides, the CDR3 is TGTGCCAGCAGCGTACCTCGAAGCTCCTACAATGAGCAGTTCTTC. Its translation: CASSVPRSSYNEQFF.

This clonotype was found a few times. The chain carries TRBV9 and TRBJ2-6; no reliable D call. Trimming shortened V by 0 bases and J by 0 bases, and 10 bases separated the two germline ends. This CDR3 has 17 amino acids. CDR1 SGDLS and CDR2 YYNGEE come from the germline V gene. The CDR3 is CASSVEGSLSGANVLTF. In DNA form, the CDR3 reads TGTGCCAGCAGCGTAGAGGGCAGCCTCTCTGGGGCCAACGTCCTGACTTTC. The entire variable domain, with the rest obtained from reference TRBV9 and TRBJ2-6, is as follows: DSGVTQTPKHLITATGQRVTLRCSPRSGDLSVYWYQQSLDQGLQFLIQYYNGEERAKGNILERFSAQQFPDLHSELNLSSLELGDSALYFCASSVEGSLSGANVLTFGAGSRLTVL.

This clonotype was observed a handful of times. The V call is TRBV20-1, the J call TRBJ2-3, with 12 bases matching TRBD2. In germline, CDR1 is DFQATT, CDR2 SNEGSKA (reference sequence). The CDR3 contains 18 residues. The ends lost 6 bases at V and 8 bases at J; junction bases unmatched: 21. The DNA for the CDR3 is TGCAGTGCAGACCCTATGAGTACGCTAGCGGGGGGGTATGTTACGCAGTATTTT. Its protein product is CSADPMSTLAGGYVTQYF.

The table lists this clonotype with many counts. V usage is TRBV6-2 or TRBV6-3 and J usage is TRBJ2-1; possibly TRBD2 for D (5 bases). The CDR3 runs to 16 residues. Germline-derived CDR1 and CDR2 are MNHEY and SVGEGT. Trimming cost V 2 bases and J 1 base, with 12 bases left between them. CDR3 loop: CASSYKSGPSYNEQFF. The CDR3 nucleotides are TGTGCCAGCAGTTACAAGAGCGGACCATCCTACAATGAGCAGTTCTTC.

This clonotype has a count of ten or more. The chain combines TRBV7-2 with TRBJ1-5, with a weak D call TRBD1 (6 bases). The length of the CDR3 is 15 residues. Trimming took off 2 bases at V and 1 base at J, with 9 bases between the two ends. In germline, CDR1 is SGHTA, CDR2 FQGNSA. CDR3 coding DNA: TGTGCCAGCAGCTTATTGACAGGAAGCAATCAGCCCCAGCATTTT. It specifies CASSLLTGSNQPQHF.

The chain is built from TRBV6-5 and TRBJ1-6; D call uncertain. CDR1 and CDR2 (germline): MNHEY, SVGAGI. V lost 0 bases and J 0 bases, leaving 6 bases between the germline ends. The CDR3 covers 16 residues. DNA for the CDR3: TGTGCCAGCAGTTACTCGGGCAGCTCCTATAATTCACCCCTCCACTTT. Translated, it gives CASSYSGSSYNSPLHF.

This clonotype was counted at least ten times. V is TRBV6-2 or TRBV6-3 and J is TRBJ2-7; 10 bases match TRBD2. Germline CDR1 MNHEY, CDR2 SVGEGT. V was clipped by 1 base and J by 6 bases; unmatched bases: 6. The CDR3 runs to 15 residues. The chain's CDR3 is CASSYLLAGDGEQYF. DNA for the CDR3: TGTGCCAGCAGTTACTTGCTAGCGGGAGACGGCGAGCAGTACTTC.

The chain recombines TRBV29-1 with TRBJ2-3; a weak D match, TRBD1 (6 bases). V lost 5 bases and J 1 base, leaving 10 bases between the germline ends. The CDR3 is made up of 13 amino acids. The germline gives CDR1 SQVTM, CDR2 ANQGSEA. The DNA of the CDR3 is TGCAGCGTTCGTGCAGGGGGCACAGATACGCAGTATTTT. Its protein product is CSVRAGGTDTQYF.

There are many counts of this clonotype. The chain combines TRBV12-3 or TRBV12-4 with TRBJ2-1, with a possible D match to TRBD2 (6 bases). The CDR3 length is 14 residues. V lost 7 bases, J lost 6 bases, and 16 bases lay in between. The CDR3 reads CASTGNVAANEQFF. CDR3 DNA sequence: TGTGCCAGCACCGGAAACGTAGCGGCCAATGAGCAGTTCTTC.

This clonotype was observed a handful of times. The chain combines TRBV12-3 or TRBV12-4 with TRBJ2-2; D possibly uses TRBD1 or TRBD2 (5 bases each). The CDR3 is 13 amino acids. The V end was cut by 3 bases, the J end by 7 bases, with 9 bases between. The CDR3 is CASSFGGFGELFF. The CDR3 DNA sequence: TGTGCCAGCAGTTTTGGGGGTTTCGGGGAGCTGTTTTTT.

This chain connects TRBV12-3 or TRBV12-4 to TRBJ1-1, with D possibly TRBD1 on 6 matching bases. Trimming stripped 6 bases from V and 5 bases from J, with 16 bases between. This CDR3 is built from 14 residues. As DNA, the CDR3 is TGTGCCAGCAGCGCCACAGGGTCATGGACTGAAGCTTTCTTT. As protein: CASSATGSWTEAFF.

Ten or more counts support this clonotype. This rearrangement joins TRBV7-2 to TRBJ2-7, with D possibly being TRBD1 (5 bases). Trimming took 4 bases from V and 2 from J, leaving 15 bases between them. Germline V gene lookup returns CDR1 SGHTA and CDR2 FQGNSA. The CDR3 length is 15 residues. CDR3 loop: CASSSGAGRTYEQYF. Written as DNA, the CDR3 is TGTGCCAGCAGCTCAGGTGCAGGGCGGACCTACGAGCAGTACTTC.